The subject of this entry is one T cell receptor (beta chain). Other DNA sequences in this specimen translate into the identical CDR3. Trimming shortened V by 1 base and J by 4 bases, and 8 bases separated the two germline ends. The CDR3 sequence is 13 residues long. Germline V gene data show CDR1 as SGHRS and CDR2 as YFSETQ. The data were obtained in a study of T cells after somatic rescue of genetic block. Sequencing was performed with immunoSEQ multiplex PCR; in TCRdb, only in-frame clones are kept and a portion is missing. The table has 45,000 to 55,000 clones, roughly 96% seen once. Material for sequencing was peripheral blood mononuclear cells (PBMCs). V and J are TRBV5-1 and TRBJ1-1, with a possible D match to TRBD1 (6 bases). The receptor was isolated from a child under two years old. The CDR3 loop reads CASSLSGATEAFF. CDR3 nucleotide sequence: TGCGCCAGCAGCTTGTCAGGGGCCACTGAAGCTTTCTTT.